This is a list of T cell receptor beta chains from one sample in a study of regulatory T cells in long-lasting Graves disease. TCRdb recomputed calls from the multiplex PCR reads with MiXCR, one row per CDR3 protein. The sample lists about 420,000 distinct CDR3 sequences; less than 20% were seen once. This same sample was also taken into another study, of T cells in Graves' hyperthyroidism and ophthalmopathy.

This specimen was peripheral blood mononuclear cells (PBMCs), taken at new diagnosis, from a patient treated with antithyroid drugs. These receptors were obtained from a woman in her late teens or twenties with Graves disease. CDR3s include the opening cysteine and the closing phenylalanine or tryptophan. D genes are given only for firm matches.

v_call	j_call	d_call	cdr3_aa
TRBV7-2	TRBJ2-7	TRBD2	CASSLVTSGSIEQYF
TRBV7-9	TRBJ2-1	TRBD2	CASSSTSGSGRASGEQFF
TRBV20-1	TRBJ2-5	TRBD2	CSASMALAGVQETQYF
TRBV18	TRBJ1-2	NA	CASSPEQGSGYTF
TRBV5-8	TRBJ2-1	TRBD2	CASSRPGLAYEQFF
TRBV30	TRBJ2-1	TRBD2	CAWSSGTLYNEQFF
TRBV6-1	TRBJ2-1	TRBD2	CASITGPWEGNEQFF
TRBV7-6	TRBJ1-1	NA	CASSLGQPNTEAFF
TRBV3-1	TRBJ1-5	NA	CASSQRGSNQPQHF
TRBV28	TRBJ2-1	NA	CASSFNSYNEQFF
TRBV12-3/TRBV12-4	TRBJ1-1	NA	CASSSFDKNTEAFF
TRBV9	TRBJ1-5	NA	CASSVDHSVKQPQHF
TRBV6-2/TRBV6-3	TRBJ2-1	NA	CASSYSVLSPMNEQFF
TRBV6-2/TRBV6-3	TRBJ2-4	NA	CASSYWRGPMGEIRPDIQYF
TRBV7-2	TRBJ2-2	TRBD2	CASSGGTSGTGELFF
TRBV11-3	TRBJ2-5	NA	CASSLGEETQYF